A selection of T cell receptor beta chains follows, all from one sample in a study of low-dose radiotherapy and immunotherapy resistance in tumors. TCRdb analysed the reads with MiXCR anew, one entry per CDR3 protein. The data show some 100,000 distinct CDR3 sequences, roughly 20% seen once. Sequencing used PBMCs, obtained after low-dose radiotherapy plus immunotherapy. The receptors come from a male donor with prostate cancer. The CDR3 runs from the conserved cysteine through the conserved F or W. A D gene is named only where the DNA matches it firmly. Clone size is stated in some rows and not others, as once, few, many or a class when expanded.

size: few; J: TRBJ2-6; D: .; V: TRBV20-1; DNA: TGCAGTGCCCCAGGCTCTGGGGCCAACGTCCTGACTTTC; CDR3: CSAPGSGANVLTF
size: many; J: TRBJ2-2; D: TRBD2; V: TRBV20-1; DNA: TGCAGTGCGTCGACTAGCGGGGGCCAGAACACCGGGGAGCTGTTTTTT; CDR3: CSASTSGGQNTGELFF
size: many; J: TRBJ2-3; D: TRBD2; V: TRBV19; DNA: TGTGCCAGTAGTAAAGCGGGGGTAGATACGCAGTATTTT; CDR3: CASSKAGVDTQYF
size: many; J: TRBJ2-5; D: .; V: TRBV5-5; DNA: TGTGCCAGCAGCTTGAGTGAGAGTAAGGAGACCCAGTACTTC; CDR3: CASSLSESKETQYF
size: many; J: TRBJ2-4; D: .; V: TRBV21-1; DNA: TGTGCCAGCAGCAAACAGGGTGTCAAAAACATTCAGTACTTC; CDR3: CASSKQGVKNIQYF
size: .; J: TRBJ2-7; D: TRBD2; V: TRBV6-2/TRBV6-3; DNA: TGTGCCAGCAGTCTAAGGCGGGGGGCGGTCAACGAGCAGTACTTC; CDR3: CASSLRRGAVNEQYF
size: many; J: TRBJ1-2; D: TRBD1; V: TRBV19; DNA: TGTGCCGCAGGCAACCGGGACAGTTTTTCAACTAACTATGGCTACACCTTC; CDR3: CAAGNRDSFSTNYGYTF
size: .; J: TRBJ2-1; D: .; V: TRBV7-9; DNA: TGTGCCAGCAGCTTAAATCCCTTAACTGAGCAGTTCTTC; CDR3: CASSLNPLTEQFF
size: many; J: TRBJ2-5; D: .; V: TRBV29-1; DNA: TGCAGCGTTGTCAAGGGGGGGCCCCAAGAGACCCAGTACTTC; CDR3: CSVVKGGPQETQYF
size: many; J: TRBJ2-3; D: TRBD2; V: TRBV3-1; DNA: TGTGCCAGCAGCCAAGATGCTAGCGGCCATAGCACAGATACGCAGTATTTT; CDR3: CASSQDASGHSTDTQYF
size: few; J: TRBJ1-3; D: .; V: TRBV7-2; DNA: TGTGCCAGCAGCTTAAGCATCACCTACTCTGGAAACACCATATATTTT; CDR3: CASSLSITYSGNTIYF
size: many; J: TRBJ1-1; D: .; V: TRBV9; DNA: TGTGCCAGCAGCGTAGGGGGGGCTGGTGAAGCTTTCTTT; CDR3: CASSVGGAGEAFF
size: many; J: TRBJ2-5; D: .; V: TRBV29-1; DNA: TGCAGCGTTGAAGGATCCCCAGGCGGGCTAGTAGGAGAGACCCAGTACTTC; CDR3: CSVEGSPGGLVGETQYF
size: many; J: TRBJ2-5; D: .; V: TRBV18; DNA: TGTGCCAGCTCAGAGGGGAGCCTTATTGGAGAGACCCAGTACTTC; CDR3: CASSEGSLIGETQYF
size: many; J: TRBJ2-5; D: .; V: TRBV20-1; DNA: TGCAGTGCTAGAGAACCCGAGGGATACCAAGAGACCCAGTACTTC; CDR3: CSAREPEGYQETQYF
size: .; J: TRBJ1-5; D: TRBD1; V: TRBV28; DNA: TGTGCCAGCAGTTTGGGACAGGGGTTAAATCAGCCCCAGCATTTT; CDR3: CASSLGQGLNQPQHF
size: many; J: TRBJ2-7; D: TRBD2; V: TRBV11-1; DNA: TGTGCCAGCAGCCGGACTAGCGGGGTCCTCTACGAGCAGTACTTC; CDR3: CASSRTSGVLYEQYF
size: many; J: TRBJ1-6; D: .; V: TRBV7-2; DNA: TGTGCCAGCAGCCCGCTTGGACGGTATAATTCACCCCTCCACTTT; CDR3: CASSPLGRYNSPLHF
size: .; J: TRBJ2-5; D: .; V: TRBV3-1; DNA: TGTGCCAGCAGCCAAGCGGGGACCGGTAGAGAGACCCAGTACTTC; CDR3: CASSQAGTGRETQYF
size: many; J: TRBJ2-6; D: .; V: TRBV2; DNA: TGTGCCAGCAGTCTCGGGGCCTCCTCTGGGGCCAACGTCCTGACTTTC; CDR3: CASSLGASSGANVLTF
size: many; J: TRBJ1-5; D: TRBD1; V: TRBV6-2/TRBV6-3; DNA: TGTGCCAGCAGTTACTCGGGGACAGGGGGCGATCCCCAGCATTTT; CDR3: CASSYSGTGGDPQHF
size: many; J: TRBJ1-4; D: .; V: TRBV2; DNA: TGTGCCAGCAGTGATGCCGCTGCAACTAATGAAAAACTGTTTTTT; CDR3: CASSDAAATNEKLFF
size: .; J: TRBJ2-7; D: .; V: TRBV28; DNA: TGTGCCAGCAGTTTCCGTCACAGGGTTGACGAGCAGTACTTC; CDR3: CASSFRHRVDEQYF
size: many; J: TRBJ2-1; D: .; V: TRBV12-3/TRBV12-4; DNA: TGTGCCAGCAGTCCTAATGGGGGAGGTTACAATGAGCAGTTCTTC; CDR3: CASSPNGGGYNEQFF
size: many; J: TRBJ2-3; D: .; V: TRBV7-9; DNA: TGTGCCAGCAGCTCGCCGGATACGCAGTATTTT; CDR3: CASSSPDTQYF
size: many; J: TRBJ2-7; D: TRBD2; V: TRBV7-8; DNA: TGTGCCAGCAGCTTAGGGACTAGCGGGGCCTCCTACGAGCAGTACTTC; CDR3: CASSLGTSGASYEQYF
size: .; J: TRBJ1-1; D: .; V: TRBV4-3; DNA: TGCGCCAGCAGCCAGGTAGACAGCGGTGAAGCTTTCTTT; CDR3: CASSQVDSGEAFF
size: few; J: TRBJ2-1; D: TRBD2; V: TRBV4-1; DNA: TGCGCCAGCAGCCAGTCAGGACTAGCGGCATACAATGAGCAGTTCTTC; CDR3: CASSQSGLAAYNEQFF
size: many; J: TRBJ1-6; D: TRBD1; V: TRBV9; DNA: TGTGCCAGCAGCGTTGGGACAGGGGCAGGTAATTCACCCCTCCACTTT; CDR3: CASSVGTGAGNSPLHF
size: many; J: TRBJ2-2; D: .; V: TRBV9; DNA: TGTGCCAGCAGCGTCCCGGACGCCACCGGGGAGCTGTTTTTT; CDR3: CASSVPDATGELFF
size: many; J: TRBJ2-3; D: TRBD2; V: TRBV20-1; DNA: TGCAGTGCTAGGGGCGGGGGGCTCACAGATACGCAGTATTTT; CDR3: CSARGGGLTDTQYF
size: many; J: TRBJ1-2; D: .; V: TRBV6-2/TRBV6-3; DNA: TGTGCCAGCAGTCTGGACGGTGGCTACACCTTC; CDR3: CASSLDGGYTF
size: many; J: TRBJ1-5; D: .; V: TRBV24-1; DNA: TGTGCCACCAGTGTCGTCAGGGGTCGTCAGCCCCAGCATTTT; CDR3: CATSVVRGRQPQHF
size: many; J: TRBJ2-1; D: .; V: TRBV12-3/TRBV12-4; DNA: TGTGCCAGCAGTCCACTAGGGAATGAGCAGTTCTTC; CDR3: CASSPLGNEQFF
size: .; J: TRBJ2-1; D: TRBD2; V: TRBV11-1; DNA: TGTGCCAGCAGCTTAAGAGCGGGGGGGTTCTATGAGCAGTTCTTC; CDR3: CASSLRAGGFYEQFF
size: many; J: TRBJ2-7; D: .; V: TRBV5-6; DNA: TGTGCCAGCAGCTTGGCCCAGTTGGAGCAGTACTTC; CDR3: CASSLAQLEQYF
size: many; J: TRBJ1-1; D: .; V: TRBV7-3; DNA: TGTGCCAGCAGCTTTCTGGAGAACACTGAAGCTTTCTTT; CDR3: CASSFLENTEAFF
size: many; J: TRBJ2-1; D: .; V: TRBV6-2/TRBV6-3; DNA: TGCGCCAGCAGTTCAGGAGTTGGCAATGAGCAGTTCTTC; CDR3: CASSSGVGNEQFF
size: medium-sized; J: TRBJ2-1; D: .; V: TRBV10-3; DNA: TGTGCCATCAGTGACGCGGATGAGCAGTTCTTC; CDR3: CAISDADEQFF
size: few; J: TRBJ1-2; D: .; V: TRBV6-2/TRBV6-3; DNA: TGTGCCAGCAGTGTTTCGCAGGGATCGCATGGCTACACCTTC; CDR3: CASSVSQGSHGYTF
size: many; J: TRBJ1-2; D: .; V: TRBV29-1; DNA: TGCAGCGTTGTGGGAGGGGAGGGATATGGCTACACCTTC; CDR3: CSVVGGEGYGYTF
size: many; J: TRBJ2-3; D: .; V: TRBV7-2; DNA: TGTGCCAGCAGCTTTCGGTTTAGGACAGATACGCAGTATTTT; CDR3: CASSFRFRTDTQYF
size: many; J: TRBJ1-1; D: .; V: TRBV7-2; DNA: TGTGCCAGCAGCTTTGAGGGGGGGAACACTGAAGCTTTCTTT; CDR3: CASSFEGGNTEAFF
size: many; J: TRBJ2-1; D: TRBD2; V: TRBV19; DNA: TGTGCCGCAAAGACTAGCGGGGGTGGAGAGCAGTTCTTC; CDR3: CAAKTSGGGEQFF
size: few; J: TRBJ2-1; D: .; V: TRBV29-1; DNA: TGCAGCGTTGATGGCAGGGCGAATGAGCAGTTCTTC; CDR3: CSVDGRANEQFF
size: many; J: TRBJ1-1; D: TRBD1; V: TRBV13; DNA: TGTGCCAGCAGTAGCACCCCGGGACAGCTAGCTTTCTTT; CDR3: CASSSTPGQLAFF
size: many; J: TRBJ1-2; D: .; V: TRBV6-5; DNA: TGTGCCAGCAGGTTATCCAGCTCACCTAACTATGGCTACACCTTC; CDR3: CASRLSSSPNYGYTF
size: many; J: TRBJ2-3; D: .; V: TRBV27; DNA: TGTGCCAGCAAGCTGCAGACCCTCCTCACAGATACGCAGTATTTT; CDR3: CASKLQTLLTDTQYF
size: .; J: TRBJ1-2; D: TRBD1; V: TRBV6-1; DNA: TGTGCCAGCAGCCCCCGGGACAGGCCCCTCAGCGGGCCTATTGGCTACACCTTC; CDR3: CASSPRDRPLSGPIGYTF
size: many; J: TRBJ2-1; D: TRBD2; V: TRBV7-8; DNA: TGTGCCAGCAGCCAGGATGGTGGCGGGGGTAGGAATGAGCAGTTCTTC; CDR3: CASSQDGGGGRNEQFF